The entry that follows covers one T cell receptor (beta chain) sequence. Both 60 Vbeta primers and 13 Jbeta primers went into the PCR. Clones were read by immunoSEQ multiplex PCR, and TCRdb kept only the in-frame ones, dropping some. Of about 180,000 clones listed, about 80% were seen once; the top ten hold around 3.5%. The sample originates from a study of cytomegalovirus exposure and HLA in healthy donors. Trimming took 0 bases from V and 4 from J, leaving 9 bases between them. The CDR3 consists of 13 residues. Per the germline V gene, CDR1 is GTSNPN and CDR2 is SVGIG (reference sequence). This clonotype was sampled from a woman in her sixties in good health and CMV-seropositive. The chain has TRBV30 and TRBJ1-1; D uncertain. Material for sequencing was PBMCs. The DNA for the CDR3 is TGTGCCTGGAGTGTACGAGGGCTCACTGAAGCTTTCTTT. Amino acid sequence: CAWSVRGLTEAFF.